One and the same sample provided the 20 T cell receptor beta chains below, sequenced in a study of T cells in Graves' hyperthyroidism and ophthalmopathy. TCR beta CDR3 region amplification was performed from RNA transcripts. A set of HTBI primers served as the primers for a first-round RT-PCR of the TCR CDR3. TCRdb reanalysed the multiplex PCR reads using MiXCR and keeps one entry per CDR3 protein. Here the sample spans hundreds of thousands of distinct CDR3 sequences, approximately 15% being singletons. Sequenced sample: blood. The receptor source for this set is a woman in her thirties or forties with Graves' ophthalmopathy.

This clonotype was seen at least ten times. This chain joins TRBV7-2 and TRBJ2-7; D perhaps matches TRBD2 (6 bases). The germline V gene has CDR1 SGHTA and CDR2 FQGNSA. This CDR3 comprises 14 residues. V was pared by 5 bases and J by 2 bases, with 13 bases between. Here the CDR3 reads CASSPNSGPYEQYF. CDR3 DNA sequence: TGTGCCAGCAGCCCAAACAGCGGGCCCTACGAGCAGTACTTC. The whole variable domain, filled in from reference TRBV7-2 and TRBJ2-7, reads GAGVSQSPSNKVTEKGKDVELRCDPISGHTALYWYRQSLGQGLEFLIYFQGNSAPDKSGLPSDRFSAERTGGSVSTLTIQRTQQEDSAVYLCASSPNSGPYEQYFGPGTRLTVT.

This clonotype was picked up many times. The V gene is TRBV3-1, the J gene TRBJ2-7; possible D gene TRBD2, 6 bases. Germline-derived CDR1 and CDR2 are LGHDT and YNNKEL (reference sequence). The germline V and J ends were trimmed by 4 bases and 6 bases, with 22 bases remaining between them. This CDR3 comprises 16 residues. CDR3 nucleotides: TGTGCCAGCAGCCTACCGCCGAGCGGGCGAGGAGTCGAGCAGTACTTC. Protein product: CASSLPPSGRGVEQYF.

This chain links TRBV6-2 or TRBV6-3 with TRBJ2-2; D gene ambiguous. Looked up from germline, CDR1 is MNHEY and CDR2 is SVGEGT. Trimming left V 6 bases short and J 1 base short, with 9 bases between. The CDR3 is made up of 14 amino acids. This chain's CDR3 is CASRATGNTGELFF. The DNA of the CDR3 is TGTGCCAGCAGAGCGACCGGGAACACCGGGGAGCTGTTTTTT.

This clonotype was recorded at least ten times. The chain has TRBV20-1 and TRBJ2-7, with D unclear. The V gene's germline CDR1 is DFQATT and CDR2 SNEGSKA (reference sequence). Trimming removed 7 bases from V and 2 bases from J, with 9 bases in between. CDR3 length: 11 amino acids. CDR3 loop: CSVGRTYEQYF. CDR3 nucleotide sequence: TGCAGTGTCGGCCGTACCTACGAGCAGTACTTC.

This clonotype came up many times. The V call is TRBV28, the J call TRBJ1-1, with 7 bases fitting TRBD1. This CDR3 region has 15 residues. CDR1 is MDHEN, CDR2 SYDVKM, per germline. V dropped 7 bases and J dropped 1; count of bases not matched to a gene: 9. The CDR3 sequence is CASTSSEGANTEAFF. The CDR3 DNA is TGTGCCAGCACCTCTTCAGAGGGGGCGAACACTGAAGCTTTCTTT.

This clonotype was counted only a few times. The chain employs TRBV10-3 and TRBJ2-2; maybe TRBD2 (7 bases). Germline lookup yields CDR1 ENHRY and CDR2 SYGVKD. The CDR3 sequence is 14 residues long. Trimming removed 7 bases from V and 3 bases from J, with 12 bases in between. Here the CDR3 reads CAIKGGSDTGELFF. CDR3 DNA: TGTGCCATCAAGGGGGGGAGTGACACCGGGGAGCTGTTTTTT.

This clonotype was counted a few times. This sequence joins TRBV28 and TRBJ2-7; 13 bases map to TRBD2. CDR1 is MDHEN, CDR2 SYDVKM, per germline. The CDR3 totals 17 residues. Trimming cost V 3 bases and J 5 bases; bases outside gene matches: 10. The CDR3 is CASSFQLAGGPRHEQYF. The CDR3 DNA reads as TGTGCCAGCAGTTTTCAACTAGCGGGAGGGCCGCGTCACGAGCAGTACTTC.

This clonotype was detected many times. The rearrangement joins TRBV6-5 to TRBJ2-2; the match to TRBD1 covers 12 bases. The CDR3 runs to 17 residues. CDR1 MNHEY and CDR2 SVGAGI come from the germline V gene. The junction had 9 bases not matched to a gene; V was cut back by 4 bases and J by 6 bases. CDR3 nucleotide sequence: TGTGCCAGCAGTTCCCTCCCGGGACAGGGGGCGGCCGGGGAGCTGTTTTTT. The encoded protein is CASSSLPGQGAAGELFF.

The J gene is TRBJ2-2, the V gene TRBV28; D is possibly TRBD2 (6 bases). The CDR3 extends over 15 amino acids. Trimming took 3 bases from V and 6 from J, leaving 14 bases between them. From germline, CDR1 is MDHEN and CDR2 SYDVKM. In nucleotides, the CDR3 is TGTGCCAGCAGTTTCGGAGGGCTCAAGGCCGGGGAGCTGTTTTTT. Translating it yields CASSFGGLKAGELFF.

This clonotype was seen repeatedly, ten times or more. The chain employs TRBV29-1 and TRBJ1-1, with a possible D match to TRBD1 (6 bases). Trimming took off 7 bases at V and 1 base at J, with 13 bases between the two ends. CDR1 is SQVTM and CDR2 is ANQGSEA in the germline V gene. CDR3 size: 13 residues. The CDR3 region has the DNA TGCAGCGCCCTGGACAGTAAGAACACTGAAGCTTTCTTT. Amino acids: CSALDSKNTEAFF.

In this sample, this clonotype turned up many times. The V and J genes are TRBV5-1 and TRBJ2-2; D might be TRBD2 (5 bases). The germline CDR1 and CDR2 sequences are SGHRS and YFSETQ. The CDR3 contains 13 residues. The V end was cut by 4 bases, the J end by 6 bases, with 10 bases between. The CDR3 coding sequence is TGCGCCAGCAGCCCGAGGACTGCCGGGGAGCTGTTTTTT. Translated, it gives CASSPRTAGELFF.

This clonotype was seen many times. This chain joins TRBV15 and TRBJ2-7; D unclear. With 3 bases removed from V and 2 bases from J, the gap between germline ends came to 14 bases. CDR1 LNHNV and CDR2 YYDKDF come from the germline V gene (reference sequence). The CDR3 runs to 15 residues. CDR3 coding DNA: TGTGCCACCAGCAGTGACCGGGTCCGGGCCTACGAGCAGTACTTC. Translated, it gives CATSSDRVRAYEQYF.

The sample holds a few counts of this clonotype. The V gene is TRBV5-1, the J gene TRBJ2-7; 16 bases agree with TRBD2. Trimming removed 3 bases from V and 4 bases from J; junction bases left unmatched: 4. The CDR3 runs to 16 residues. Germline CDR1 and CDR2: SGHRS and YFSETQ. The CDR3 here is CASSSGLAGGPYEQYF. The CDR3 coding sequence is TGCGCCAGCAGCTCGGGACTAGCGGGAGGGCCGTACGAGCAGTACTTC. The full variable domain, with the rest looked up from reference TRBV5-1 and TRBJ2-7, is KAGVTQTPRYLIKTRGQQVTLSCSPISGHRSVSWYQQTPGQGLQFLFEYFSETQRNKGNFPGRFSGRQFSNSRSEMNVSTLELGDSALYLCASSSGLAGGPYEQYFGPGTRLTVT.

This clonotype occurred many times. The chain has TRBV28 and TRBJ2-3, with 14 bases that match TRBD2. With 5 bases clipped from V and 8 bases from J, the junction kept 12 bases outside the gene matches. Per germline, CDR1 MDHEN and CDR2 SYDVKM. CDR3 length equals 17 residues. CDR3 sequence reads: CASSATLGTSGSITQYF. CDR3 nucleotide sequence: TGTGCCAGCAGTGCGACTCTCGGGACTAGCGGGAGTATTACGCAGTATTTT. The whole variable domain, remainder taken from reference TRBV28 and TRBJ2-3, is DVKVTQSSRYLVKRTGEKVFLECVQDMDHENMFWYRQDPGLGLRLIYFSYDVKMKEKGDIPEGYSVSREKKERFSLILESASTNQTSMYLCASSATLGTSGSITQYFGPGTRLTVL.

This clonotype was recorded many times. A read error may produce the germline difference seen at one junction end. CDR3 loop: CASSLYDRDSQGEHYF. Written as DNA, the CDR3 is TGTGCCAGCAGCTTATATGACCGGGACAGTCAGGGGGAGCATTACTTC. The chain employs TRBV13 and TRBJ2-7; 7 positions match TRBD1. CDR1 PRHDT and CDR2 FYEKMQ come from the germline V gene (reference sequence). The CDR3 has 16 residues. The variable domain in full, with the rest retrieved from reference TRBV13 and TRBJ2-7, is AAGVIQSPRHLIKEKRETATLKCYPIPRHDTVYWYQQGPGQDPQFLISFYEKMQSDKGSIPDRFSAQQFSDYHSELNMSSLELGDSALYFCASSLYDRDSQGEHYFGPGTRLTVT.

This clonotype was observed at least ten times. This rearrangement joins TRBV6-2 or TRBV6-3 to TRBJ2-5, with D tentatively TRBD1 (7 bases). Per the germline V gene, CDR1 is MNHEY and CDR2 is SVGEGT. The CDR3 covers 16 residues. V lost 8 bases, J lost 9 bases, and 28 bases lay in between. CDR3: CASGRPGGTATRAQYF. The CDR3 bases are TGTGCCAGCGGTCGCCCAGGGGGGACAGCTACCCGGGCCCAGTACTTC.

This chain connects TRBV3-1 to TRBJ1-1, with TRBD1 matching over 7 bases. V trimming: 2 bases; J trimming: 12 bases; junction bases outside the gene matches: 9. Germline CDR1 is LGHDT and CDR2 is YNNKEL (reference sequence). The CDR3 is 13 residues long. DNA for the CDR3: TGTGCCAGCAGCCAATTACAGGGGAAAAGGACTTTCTTT. It yields the protein CASSQLQGKRTFF.

This clonotype was recorded many times. CDR3 sequence (DNA): TGTGCCTGGAGTTTAATGAGGTACAACGAGCAGTACTTC. It specifies CAWSLMRYNEQYF. The rearrangement uses TRBV30 and TRBJ2-7, with D hard to call. Germline CDR1 and CDR2: GTSNPN and SVGIG (reference sequence). V gave up 2 bases and J gave up 5 bases, with 13 bases separating them. CDR3 length: 13 amino acids.

The chain is built from TRBV3-1 and TRBJ2-5; 8 bases map to TRBD1. From germline, CDR1 is LGHDT and CDR2 YNNKEL (reference sequence). The CDR3 runs 15 residues. V shed 2 bases and J 5 bases; nucleotides not matched to a gene: 7. The CDR3 bases are TGTGCCAGCAGCCAATTTCGGACAGGGAAGGAGACCCAGTACTTC. It translates to CASSQFRTGKETQYF.

The V gene is TRBV10-1, the J gene TRBJ2-2; 7 bases align to TRBD1. The J segment lost 3 bases and the V segment lost 6 bases, leaving 4 bases of the junction unmatched. The CDR3 has 14 amino acids. Looked up from germline, CDR1 is WNHNN and CDR2 is SYGVQD (reference sequence). This CDR3 reads CASRSGTDTGELFF. The CDR3 bases are TGCGCCAGCAGAAGTGGGACAGACACCGGGGAGCTGTTTTTT.